A single sample gave rise to the 2 T cell receptor beta chains below, sequenced in a study of T cell changes during pregnancy in multiple sclerosis (dated by TCRdb to the late 2010s). The method was the immunoSEQ multiplex PCR assay. The clones in this table, taken by TCRdb from immuneACCESS, are in-frame only. Not every clone is retained; where verified, under half of the shortfall comes from an unresolved V gene, and the cause of the rest is unknown. The sample table records over 55,000 clones; 94% of these occur just once. Of the sample, 3.5% is held by the ten largest clones. The specimen comprised CD8+ T cells from peripheral blood mononuclear cells, sampled in the third trimester of pregnancy. The receptor source for this set is a female donor with multiple sclerosis, enrolled in a pregnancy study.

The chain recombines TRBV19 with TRBJ2-1; perhaps TRBD1 as D (6 bases). CDR3 length: 13 amino acids. CDR1 and CDR2 from the germline V gene are LNHDA and SQIVND (reference sequence). V was clipped by 4 bases and J by 6 bases, with 10 bases between them. CDR3 DNA sequence: TGTGCCAGTAGTAGTCCAGGGGTCAATGAGCAGTTCTTC. Translating it yields CASSSPGVNEQFF.

This clone occurred once. The chain recombines TRBV10-2 with TRBJ1-5; 7 positions agree with TRBD1. The CDR3 contains 14 residues. Germline V gene sequence: CDR1 WSHSY, CDR2 SAAADI. V was pared by 10 bases and J by 6 bases, with 12 bases of the junction left unmatched. CDR3 in DNA: TGCGCCACCACCGGTACAGGGGTGGTTCAGCCCCAGCATTTT. Its translation: CATTGTGVVQPQHF.